These 20 T cell receptor beta chains were sequenced from one sample in a study of tumor-infiltrating lymphocytes in primary liver carcinoma. Constant-region priming of roughly 500 ng total RNA yielded TCR beta cDNA. Slightly modified ARM-PCR served as the procedure for the TCR beta libraries. These libraries came from three rounds of nested multiplex PCR. PCR rounds one and two used TRBV1-TRBV30 forward primers with a C-beta reverse primer for 10 cycles each. From the multiplex PCR reads, TCRdb called clonotypes with MiXCR, one entry per CDR3 protein. This table holds hundreds of thousands of distinct CDR3 sequences, approximately 58% found once. Germline DNA was extracted alongside blood RNA, which was obtained from unsorted whole blood. The sequencing input was peripheral blood. The receptors originated from a woman aged 25 to 39 with primary liver carcinoma and hepatitis B virus infection.

The gene calls are TRBV11-2 and TRBJ2-7; D call uncertain. This CDR3 comprises 14 residues. Germline CDR1 SGHAT, CDR2 FQNNGV. The V end lost 1 base, the J end lost 2 bases, and 9 bases lay between the germline ends. CDR3 bases: TGTGCCAGCAGCTTAGGCCCAGGTACCTACGAGCAGTACTTC. It is translated as CASSLGPGTYEQYF.

The genes are TRBV7-9 and TRBJ1-2; D perhaps matches TRBD1 (5 bases). V shed 3 bases and J shed 6 bases, with 11 bases lying between them. The V gene's germline CDR1 is SEHNR and CDR2 FQNEAQ (reference sequence). The CDR3 is made up of 13 amino acids. The DNA of the CDR3 is TGTGCCAGCAGCTTTGCAAGGGGAAATGGCTACACCTTC. Translation: CASSFARGNGYTF.

A note on this clonotype: A junction boundary mismatches the germline segment, possibly from a read error. The chain combines TRBV11-2 with TRBJ2-7; D is uncertain. CDR3 length: 13 amino acids. In germline, CDR1 is SGHAT, CDR2 FQNNGV. CDR3 residues: CDSSLGGSVEQYF. The CDR3 region has the DNA TGTGACAGCAGCTTAGGCGGTTCGGTCGAGCAGTACTTC.

As to this clonotype: This may stem from a read error, because a much larger clone lies one nucleotide away. V usage is TRBV6-6 and J usage is TRBJ2-7; D remains unclear. CDR3 size: 12 residues. CDR1 and CDR2 from the germline V gene are MNHNY and SVGAGI (reference sequence). CDR3 region: CANSYSYYEQYF. The CDR3, as DNA: TGTGCCAACAGTTACTCGTACTACGAGCAGTACTTC.

This clonotype was observed at least ten times. The chain recombines TRBV6-5 with TRBJ1-2, with D possibly matching TRBD1 (6 bases). CDR1 and CDR2 (germline): MNHEY, SVGAGI. There are 14 residues in the CDR3. Trimming took off 1 base at V and 8 bases at J, with 14 bases between the two ends. The CDR3 DNA sequence: TGTGCCAGCAGTTACTTTCAGGGGACGGAGGGCTACACCTTC. Protein sequence: CASSYFQGTEGYTF.

The chain combines TRBV7-9 with TRBJ2-7; the D gene is possibly TRBD1 (5 bases). Trimming left V 2 bases short and J 2 bases short, with 10 bases between. The germline V gene encodes CDR1 SEHNR and CDR2 FQNEAQ (reference sequence). This CDR3 spans 14 amino acids. The chain's CDR3 is CASSLNRFPYEQYF. The CDR3 bases are TGTGCCAGCAGCTTAAACAGGTTTCCCTACGAGCAGTACTTC.

This clonotype occurred many times. This chain connects TRBV29-1 to TRBJ2-7; 9 nucleotides agree with TRBD2. The junction had 8 bases not matched to a gene; V was cut back by 7 bases and J by 1 base. The germline V gene has CDR1 SQVTM and CDR2 ANQGSEA. The CDR3 covers 14 residues. The CDR3 loop is CSARTSATSYEQYF. As DNA, the CDR3 is TGCAGCGCCCGGACTAGCGCGACATCCTACGAGCAGTACTTC.

This clonotype was seen repeatedly, ten times or more. The rearrangement joins TRBV29-1 to TRBJ2-2, with 7 bases fitting TRBD1. V was pared by 7 bases and J by 4 bases, with 6 bases of the junction left unmatched. The CDR3 spans 13 residues. Looked up from germline, CDR1 is SQVTM and CDR2 is ANQGSEA. CDR3 residues: CSGTGDVTGELFF. The CDR3 nucleotides read TGCAGCGGGACAGGTGATGTCACCGGGGAGCTGTTTTTT.

Regarding this clonotype: One end of the junction does not line up with germline, which may come from a read error. The gene calls are TRBV10-3 and TRBJ2-1, with 10 bases fitting TRBD2. CDR1 ENHRY and CDR2 SYGVKD come from the germline V gene. The CDR3 length is 16 residues. The chain's CDR3 is CATSSGGRSSYKEQFF. DNA for the CDR3: TGTGCCACCAGTAGCGGGGGGCGGAGCTCCTACAAAGAGCAGTTCTTC.

This clonotype appeared a single time. Mismatch with germline at one junction end may stem from a read error. The CDR3 DNA sequence: TGCGCCAGCAGCTTGTCGCCAGGGGGCGGGTCGAGGACTGGAGCTTTCTTT. It encodes CASSLSPGGGSRTGAFF. The genes are TRBV5-1 and TRBJ1-1; 8 nucleotides line up with TRBD1. The CDR3 loop spans 17 amino acids. Germline V gene lookup returns CDR1 SGHRS and CDR2 YFSETQ. The full variable domain, its missing parts supplied by reference TRBV5-1 and TRBJ1-1, is KAGVTQTPRYLIKTRGQQVTLSCSPISGHRSVSWYQQTPGQGLQFLFEYFSETQRNKGNFPGRFSGRQFSNSRSEMNVSTLELGDSALYLCASSLSPGGGSRTGAFFGQGTRLTVV.

This chain uses TRBV30 with TRBJ2-7; D unclear. V lost 2 bases and J 0 bases, leaving 11 bases between the germline ends. The CDR3 length is 14 residues. In germline, CDR1 is GTSNPN, CDR2 SVGIG (reference sequence). The CDR3 DNA reads as TGTGCCTGGAGTATAGTGGGTGGCTCCTACGAGCAGTACTTC. Translating gives CAWSIVGGSYEQYF.

With regard to this clonotype: Given the absence of the conserved phenylalanine or tryptophan at the CDR3 end, a read error is likely. This chain uses TRBV29-1 with TRBJ2-3; no firm D call. CDR1 is SQVTM, CDR2 ANQGSEA, per germline. The CDR3 length is 14 residues. CDR3 residues: CSPRSESVADTQYL. The CDR3 DNA sequence: TGCAGCCCCCGCTCAGAAAGCGTTGCAGATACACAGTATTTG.

The V gene is TRBV24-1, the J gene TRBJ2-7; possibly TRBD1 or TRBD2 for D (5 bases each). V shed 3 bases and J shed 5 bases, with 16 bases lying between them. Germline V gives CDR1 KGHDR, CDR2 SFDVKD. The CDR3 loop spans 15 amino acids. The CDR3 loop is CATSDAGTKSDEQYF. The DNA for the CDR3 is TGTGCCACCAGTGATGCCGGGACCAAGAGCGACGAGCAGTACTTC.

For this clonotype: One end of the junction varies from germline; a read error may be responsible. J is TRBJ1-4 and V is TRBV29-1; no firm D call. The V gene's germline CDR1 is SQVTM and CDR2 ANQGSEA. The CDR3 totals 12 residues. Here the CDR3 reads CSVKSANENLFF. The CDR3, as DNA: TGCAGCGTTAAAAGTGCTAATGAAAATCTGTTTTTT.

As regards this clonotype: Mismatch with germline at one junction end may stem from a read error. The chain has TRBV11-2 and TRBJ2-3; tentative D call: TRBD1 (5 bases). This CDR3 is built from 13 residues. Germline assignment: CDR1 SGHAT and CDR2 FQNNGV. CDR3 loop: CASSPWSTGTQYF. CDR3 in DNA: TGTGCCAGCAGCCCCTGGAGTACAGGTACGCAGTATTTT.

Of note for this clonotype: The CDR3 does not close with the conserved phenylalanine or tryptophan, likely indicating a read error. The chain couples TRBV11-2 to TRBJ2-3; maybe TRBD2 (5 bases). The germline V gene has CDR1 SGHAT and CDR2 FQNNGV. The CDR3 consists of 16 residues. In DNA form, the CDR3 reads TGTGGCGGCAGCCCGAGGGAGACGTCGAGCAGAGATACGCAGTATGTT. Its translation is CGGSPRETSSRDTQYV.

This clonotype came up a few times. The genes are TRBV12-3 or TRBV12-4 and TRBJ1-4; no reliable D call. Trimming stripped 6 bases from V and 0 bases from J, with 8 bases between. The CDR3 consists of 14 residues. CDR3 loop: CASSVQATNEKLFF. CDR3 DNA sequence: TGTGCCAGCAGCGTACAAGCAACTAATGAAAAACTGTTTTTT.

This clonotype was counted ten times or more. The chain employs TRBV11-2 and TRBJ2-7, with D perhaps TRBD1 or TRBD2 (5 bases each). The CDR3 runs 12 residues. Per germline, CDR1 SGHAT and CDR2 FQNNGV. V lost 7 bases, J lost 7 bases, and 14 bases lay in between. In DNA, the CDR3 is TGTGCCAGCACCTCATCTTGGGGGGAGCAGTACTTC. Residues: CASTSSWGEQYF.

On this clonotype itself: This could be a read error, since a much larger clone is one nucleotide away. The chain joins TRBV6-5 to TRBJ2-5, with D hard to call. CDR3 length: 13 residues. Germline V lookup: CDR1 MNHEY, CDR2 SVGAGI. The CDR3 DNA sequence: TGTGCCAGCAGATTGTCCACCCAAGAGACCCAGCACTTC. Protein: CASRLSTQETQHF.

This clonotype was found a few times. The chain couples TRBV12-3 or TRBV12-4 to TRBJ2-1; TRBD2 matches 11 bases. With V trimmed by 5 bases and J by 1 base, 13 bases remained unmatched. There are 19 residues in the CDR3. The CDR3 region is CASSLGDILAGGSYNEQFF. The DNA for the CDR3 is TGTGCCAGCAGTCTGGGGGATATCTTAGCGGGAGGGTCCTACAATGAGCAGTTCTTC.